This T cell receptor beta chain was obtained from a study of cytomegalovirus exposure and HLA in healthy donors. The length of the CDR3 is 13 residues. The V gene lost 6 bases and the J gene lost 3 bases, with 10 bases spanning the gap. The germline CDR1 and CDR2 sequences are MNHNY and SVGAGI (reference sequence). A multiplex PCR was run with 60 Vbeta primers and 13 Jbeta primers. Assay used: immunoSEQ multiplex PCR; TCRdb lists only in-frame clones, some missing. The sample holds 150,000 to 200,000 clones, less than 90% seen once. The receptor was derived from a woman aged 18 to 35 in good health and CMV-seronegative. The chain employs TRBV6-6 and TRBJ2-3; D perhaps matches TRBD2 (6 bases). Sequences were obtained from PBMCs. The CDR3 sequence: CASRNGGTDTQYF. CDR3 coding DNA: TGTGCCAGCAGGAACGGGGGTACAGATACGCAGTATTTT.